Following are 11 T cell receptor beta chains from one sample sequenced in a study of blood T cells in healthy people across ages. The use of a sample-barcoded 5' primer and a J-beta primer mix characterized a second PCR of about 7 to 12 cycles. TCRdb processed the 5' RACE reads anew with MiXCR; each CDR3 protein has one entry. Of about a million distinct CDR3 sequences listed, under 40% are singletons. Sequencing was carried out using blood. All receptors come from a man in his late teens or twenties in good health.

V gene TRBV7-9 combines with J gene TRBJ1-1; TRBD1 matches 8 bases. Trimming cost V 7 bases and J 10 bases; bases outside gene matches: 14. This CDR3 comprises 14 residues. The V gene's germline CDR1 is SEHNR and CDR2 FQNEAQ (reference sequence). The CDR3 DNA reads TGTGCCAGCACCCTCGGGACGGACAGGGTGGGAGCTTTCTTT. Residues: CASTLGTDRVGAFF. The variable domain in full, with the rest retrieved from reference TRBV7-9 and TRBJ1-1, is DTGVSQNPRHKITKRGQNVTFRCDPISEHNRLYWYRQTLGQGPEFLTYFQNEAQLEKSRLLSDRFSAERPKGSFSTLEIQRTEQGDSAMYLCASTLGTDRVGAFFGQGTRLTVV.

This clonotype came up many times. The chain is built from TRBV20-1 and TRBJ1-2; D remains unclear. V lost 8 bases and J lost 4, with 17 bases in between. The germline V gene has CDR1 DFQATT and CDR2 SNEGSKA (reference sequence). The CDR3 runs to 13 residues. The CDR3 loop is CSSSGSPAYGYTF. DNA of the CDR3: TGCAGTTCCTCGGGGAGCCCGGCCTATGGCTACACCTTC.

In this sample, this clonotype turned up a few times. The J gene is TRBJ1-5, the V gene TRBV20-1; D gene uncertain. The V end was cut by 0 bases, the J end by 4 bases, with 7 bases between. The germline V gene has CDR1 DFQATT and CDR2 SNEGSKA (reference sequence). This CDR3 contains 13 residues. The CDR3 nucleotides are TGCAGTGCTAGAGAGGCAGTTAATCAGCCCCAGCATTTT. It is translated as CSAREAVNQPQHF.

The sample holds a few counts of this clonotype. The chain couples TRBV29-1 to TRBJ2-5; 10 nucleotides align to TRBD2. The CDR3 spans 13 residues. CDR1 and CDR2 from the germline V gene are SQVTM and ANQGSEA. Trimming took 7 bases from V and 11 from J; bases not matched to a gene: 13. The CDR3 DNA follows: TGCAGCGGACGTAGCGGGGGGTACAATGAGCAGTACTTC. Residues: CSGRSGGYNEQYF.

Concerning this clonotype itself: Just one base apart from a much larger clone, this may be a read error. The chain is built from TRBV29-1 and TRBJ2-5; maybe TRBD2 (7 bases). The J call is in doubt because the DNA end fits TRBJ2-1 better. This CDR3 is built from 15 residues. Germline-derived CDR1 and CDR2 are SQVTM and ANQGSEA. The CDR3 DNA follows: TGCAGCGTTGGCACCCGGGGGGACAACCAAGAGACCCAGTTCTTC. It codes for CSVGTRGDNQETQFF.

The chain carries TRBV15 and TRBJ1-2, with TRBD1 matching 7 bases. The CDR3 sequence is 15 residues long. Germline CDR1 LNHNV, CDR2 YYDKDF (reference sequence). J was trimmed by 2 bases and V by 1 base; bases with no gene match: 4. CDR3: CATSRGQGVNYGYTF. CDR3 bases: TGTGCCACCAGCAGAGGACAGGGCGTCAACTATGGCTACACCTTC.

As for this clonotype: The junction and the germline gene differ at one end; a read error may be behind it. The J gene is TRBJ2-2, the V gene TRBV7-6, with 9 bases lining up with TRBD2. CDR1 and CDR2 (germline): SGHVS, FNYEAQ. The CDR3 spans 20 residues. The CDR3 DNA is TGTGCCAGCAGCTTATCCCGGAGTAGCGGGGGCCCCGGGGACACCGGGGAGCCGTTTTTT. It codes for CASSLSRSSGGPGDTGEPFF.

V and J are TRBV7-2 and TRBJ1-2, with a tentative D call TRBD1 (5 bases). CDR3 length: 14 amino acids. CDR1 SGHTA and CDR2 FQGNSA come from the germline V gene. V was trimmed by 1 base and J by 4 bases, leaving 10 bases between them. In nucleotides, the CDR3 is TGTGCCAGCAGCTTAGGTGGGGGAATCTATGGCTACACCTTC. It encodes CASSLGGGIYGYTF.

The V call is TRBV12-5, the J call TRBJ2-1, with TRBD1 matching over 10 bases. The DNA end is a closer match to TRBJ2-7, so the J assignment may be wrong. The CDR3 is 16 amino acids. CDR1 and CDR2 (germline): LGHNT, FRNRAP. The CDR3 is CASGSGTGVIYNEQYF. Here the CDR3 DNA reads TGTGCTAGTGGTTCCGGGACAGGGGTGATTTACAATGAGCAGTACTTC.

The chain has TRBV4-3 and TRBJ1-2, with a weak D call TRBD1 (5 bases). The V gene's germline CDR1 is LGHNA and CDR2 YSLEER. This CDR3 is 13 amino acids long. The V gene lost 0 bases and the J gene lost 9 bases, with 11 bases spanning the gap. The CDR3 spells CASSQESLGRYTF. DNA for the CDR3: TGCGCCAGCAGCCAAGAAAGTCTGGGACGCTACACCTTC.

The sample holds a few counts of this clonotype. This rearrangement joins TRBV20-1 to TRBJ2-7; 7 bases agree with TRBD1. CDR1 is DFQATT, CDR2 SNEGSKA, per germline (reference sequence). Trimming cost V 0 bases and J 2 bases; bases outside gene matches: 13. The CDR3 length is 17 residues. The CDR3 DNA follows: TGCAGTGCTAGAGATCAGGAGTTCGGGACAGCCACCTACGAGCAGTACTTC. It codes for CSARDQEFGTATYEQYF.